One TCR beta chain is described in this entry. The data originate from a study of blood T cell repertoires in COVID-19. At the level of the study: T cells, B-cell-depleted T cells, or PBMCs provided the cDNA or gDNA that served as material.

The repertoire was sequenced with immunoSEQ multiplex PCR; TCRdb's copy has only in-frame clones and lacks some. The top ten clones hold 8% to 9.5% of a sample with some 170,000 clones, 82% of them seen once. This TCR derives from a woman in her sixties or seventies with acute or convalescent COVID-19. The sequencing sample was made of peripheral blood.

The CDR3 coding sequence is TGTGCCAGCAGTTACCAGCGGGGGACCGGGGAGCTGTTTTTT. It encodes CASSYQRGTGELFF. The chain links TRBV6-2 or TRBV6-3 to TRBJ2-2; TRBD2 aligns across 8 bases. This CDR3 has 14 residues. V was pared by 2 bases and J by 5 bases, with 1 base of the junction left unmatched. Looked up from germline, CDR1 is MNHEY and CDR2 is SVGEGT.